The 18 T cell receptor beta chains below come from one sample, sequenced in a study of T cells in Graves' hyperthyroidism and ophthalmopathy. RNA transcripts were the template for amplifying TCR beta CDR3 regions. HTBI primers were used for first-round RT-PCR of the TCR CDR3. Via MiXCR, TCRdb re-called the multiplex PCR reads, giving one row per CDR3 protein. In the table there are around 520,000 distinct CDR3 sequences, around 14% of which are singletons. Material for sequencing was blood. The receptor set was obtained from a woman aged 18-29 years with Graves' hyperthyroidism.

The rearrangement uses TRBV6-1 and TRBJ2-7; D may correspond to TRBD1 or TRBD2 (5 bases each). Germline V lookup: CDR1 MNHNS, CDR2 SASEGT. The V end lost 8 bases, the J end lost 7 bases, and 15 bases lay between the germline ends. The CDR3 is made up of 12 amino acids. The CDR3 DNA reads TGTGCCAGCCGGGACCGGCTGCTTGAGCAGTACGTC. Translation gives CASRDRLLEQYV.

This clonotype showed up many times. The V call is TRBV18, the J call TRBJ2-7; possible D gene TRBD1, 6 bases. The CDR3 is made up of 13 amino acids. The V gene's germline CDR1 is KGHSH and CDR2 LQKENI. The ends were cut back, 0 bases at V and 3 bases at J, with 6 bases in the middle. The chain's CDR3 is CASSPPDSYEQYV. CDR3 in DNA: TGTGCCAGCTCACCACCGGACAGCTACGAGCAGTACGTC.

This clonotype has more than one count but fewer than ten. The chain links TRBV20-1 to TRBJ1-2, with 12 bases matching TRBD1. This CDR3 spans 15 amino acids. CDR1 and CDR2 (germline): DFQATT, SNEGSKA (reference sequence). The ends lost 3 bases at V and 7 bases at J; junction bases unmatched: 9. The DNA of the CDR3 is TGCAGTGCTAGGTGGGACAGGGGGCGTACGGTTGGCTACACCTTC. Its protein product is CSARWDRGRTVGYTF.

This clonotype was detected many times. DNA of the CDR3: TGCGCCAGCAGCTTGGGACAGGGGAAGTATTTT. Its translation: CASSLGQGKYF. This sequence joins TRBV5-1 and TRBJ2-3, with 8 bases lining up with TRBD1. Per germline, CDR1 SGHRS and CDR2 YFSETQ. This CDR3 spans 11 amino acids. Unmatched junction bases numbered 1, after V lost 0 bases and J lost 13 bases.

This clonotype was recorded many times. The J gene is TRBJ2-7, the V gene TRBV14; TRBD2 might be the D (6 bases). CDR3 size: 19 residues. The germline CDR1 and CDR2 sequences are SGHDN and FVKESK. The ends were cut back, 0 bases at V and 3 bases at J, with 24 bases in the middle. CDR3 DNA: TGTGCCAGCAGCCAAGAAAGTCGAATGGAGAGTCTAGCGCGCTACGAGCAGTACTTC. This translates into CASSQESRMESLARYEQYF.

The sample holds a few counts of this clonotype. The V call is TRBV7-2, the J call TRBJ2-2, with 16 bases lining up with TRBD2. CDR1 SGHTA and CDR2 FQGNSA come from the germline V gene. After removal of 3 bases from V and 8 bases from J, the junction contained 0 bases not matched to a gene. This CDR3 contains 15 residues. The CDR3 region has the DNA TGTGCCAGCAGCTTGGGACTAGCGGGAGGGGGGGAGCTGTTTTTT. It translates to CASSLGLAGGGELFF.

This clonotype was recorded many times. The rearrangement uses TRBV19 and TRBJ2-1, with 14 bases lining up with TRBD2. This CDR3 has 16 residues. Germline values: CDR1 LNHDA, CDR2 SQIVND (reference sequence). Trimming at V came to 1 base and at J to 5 bases, leaving 1 base not matched to a gene. This chain's CDR3 is CASSIGLAGGNNEQFF. CDR3 sequence (DNA): TGTGCCAGTAGTATAGGACTAGCGGGAGGGAACAATGAGCAGTTCTTC.

This clonotype showed up just a few times. The gene calls are TRBV10-2 and TRBJ1-2, with D possibly TRBD1 on 5 matching bases. Trimming took off 7 bases at V and 4 bases at J, with 16 bases between the two ends. Germline-derived CDR1 and CDR2 are WSHSY and SAAADI. This CDR3 has 14 amino acids. The CDR3 sequence is CASTPGTGLYGYTF. CDR3 bases: TGCGCCAGCACCCCCGGGACGGGACTCTATGGCTACACCTTC.

This clonotype turned up a few times. V gene TRBV2 combines with J gene TRBJ2-4; D possibly corresponds to TRBD2 (6 bases). Germline CDR1 is SNHLY and CDR2 is FYNNEI. The CDR3 contains 16 residues. The ends were cut back, 4 bases at V and 3 bases at J, with 16 bases in the middle. This CDR3 reads CASSAWTMRGKNIQYF. The CDR3 DNA sequence: TGTGCCAGCAGTGCTTGGACTATGAGGGGCAAAAACATTCAGTACTTC.

This clonotype has ten or more counts. The chain combines TRBV5-1 with TRBJ2-5; TRBD2 is a possible D gene (6 bases). Germline loops: CDR1 SGHRS, CDR2 YFSETQ. Trimming removed 0 bases from V and 5 bases from J, with 14 bases in between. CDR3 size: 15 residues. CDR3 sequence: CASSLAEGTRETQYF. Here the CDR3 DNA reads TGCGCCAGCAGCTTGGCGGAGGGGACGCGGGAGACCCAGTACTTC.

This clonotype occurred many times. The chain links TRBV11-1 to TRBJ2-1, with TRBD2 matching over 10 bases. Germline lookup yields CDR1 SGHAT and CDR2 FQDESV (reference sequence). J lost 7 bases, V lost 5 bases, and 14 bases had no gene match. The CDR3 extends over 17 amino acids. CDR3: CASSPLSGRARVNEQFF. The CDR3 coding sequence is TGTGCCAGCAGCCCCCTAAGCGGGAGGGCCCGGGTGAATGAGCAGTTCTTC.

The rearrangement links TRBV27 to TRBJ1-1; weak D call: TRBD1 (6 bases). The V and J ends lost 7 bases and 1 base respectively, with 13 bases between them. Germline-derived CDR1 and CDR2 are MNHEY and SMNVEV (reference sequence). CDR3 length: 14 amino acids. The CDR3 here is CASIGTRANTEAFF. The CDR3, as DNA: TGTGCCAGCATTGGGACAAGGGCGAACACTGAAGCTTTCTTT.

The chain couples TRBV10-3 to TRBJ1-1; no firm D call. V gave up 7 bases and J gave up 1 base, with 10 bases separating them. CDR1 is ENHRY, CDR2 SYGVKD, per germline. The CDR3 runs 13 residues. The CDR3 protein is CAITRQTNTEAFF. The CDR3 coding sequence is TGTGCCATCACCCGGCAGACGAACACTGAAGCTTTCTTT.

This clonotype has at least ten counts. The chain uses TRBV9 and TRBJ2-3; D unclear. With 1 base removed from V and 2 bases from J, the gap between germline ends came to 11 bases. The CDR3 contains 15 residues. Germline values: CDR1 SGDLS, CDR2 YYNGEE. CDR3 in DNA: TGTGCCAGCAGCGTAACTACCCTTTCCACAGATACGCAGTATTTT. Translation: CASSVTTLSTDTQYF.

In its sample, this clonotype was seen many times. The chain carries TRBV29-1 and TRBJ1-4, with a tentative D call TRBD1 (5 bases). The V and J ends lost 6 bases and 8 bases respectively, with 13 bases between them. Germline CDR1 reads SQVTM; CDR2 reads ANQGSEA. The CDR3 is 12 residues long. CDR3 DNA sequence: TGCAGCGTCTGGCAGGGAGGAGAAAAACTGTTTTTT. Its translation: CSVWQGGEKLFF.

In the case of this clonotype: Given a much more abundant clone one base away, this may be a read error. The chain uses TRBV12-3 or TRBV12-4 and TRBJ2-3; maybe TRBD2 (6 bases). V was clipped by 1 base and J by 4 bases, with 12 bases between them. The CDR3 contains 15 residues. DNA for the CDR3: TGTGCCAGCAGTTTAGAGTCGGGAGCCGCAGATACGCAGTATTTT. It translates to CASSLESGAADTQYF.

This sequence joins TRBV6-1 and TRBJ2-3; tentatively, D is TRBD1 or TRBD2 (5 bases each). Germline V lookup: CDR1 MNHNS, CDR2 SASEGT. V lost 8 bases and J lost 7, with 19 bases in between. This CDR3 is 14 amino acids long. The CDR3 loop reads CASRLPGPPNTQYF. CDR3 DNA: TGTGCCAGCCGGCTTCCGGGACCCCCAAATACGCAGTATTTT.

This clonotype was counted at least ten times. The chain carries TRBV6-1 and TRBJ2-1, with 7 bases matching TRBD2. V lost 5 bases to trimming and J lost 0 bases; unmatched junction nucleotides: 4. The CDR3 covers 15 residues. Germline values: CDR1 MNHNS, CDR2 SASEGT. The CDR3 nucleotides read TGTGCCAGCAGTTATGGCGGGAGCTCCTACAATGAGCAGTTCTTC. This encodes CASSYGGSSYNEQFF.